This TCR beta chain comes out of a study of CDR3 diversity in severe acne. The germline V gene encodes CDR1 SGHRS and CDR2 YFSETQ. The V end was cut by 4 bases, the J end by 4 bases, with 14 bases between. The CDR3 length is 14 residues. TCRdb reprocessed the PCR reads with MiXCR, giving one entry per CDR3 protein. The repertoire consists of roughly 81,000 distinct CDR3 sequences, with 45% to 50% occurring once and the leading ten covering about 9.5%. This clonotype was counted ten times or more. The origin of this receptor is a male donor in good health, serving as a control. Sequenced input: blood. The chain combines TRBV5-1 with TRBJ1-2; tentative D call: TRBD1 (6 bases). This CDR3 is CASSATGDSYGYTF. The CDR3 DNA reads as TGCGCCAGCAGCGCGACAGGAGACTCCTATGGCTACACCTTC.